This T cell receptor beta chain was sequenced during a study of blood T cell repertoires in COVID-19. Study overall: PBMCs, B-cell-depleted T cells, or T cells provided the cDNA or gDNA that made up the material.

Produced via immunoSEQ multiplex PCR; TCRdb's table is partial and in-frame only. The sample shows about 190,000 clones, almost 85% of them seen only once. This CDR3 is 18 amino acids long. Unmatched junction bases numbered 15, after V lost 3 bases and J lost 4 bases. The germline CDR1 and CDR2 sequences are GTSNPN and SVGIG (reference sequence). The J gene is TRBJ2-3, the V gene TRBV30; 11 positions match TRBD1. The receptor's source is a woman aged 70-85 years with active or convalescent COVID-19. Sequenced input: peripheral blood. Here the CDR3 reads CAWRGTLWGQGGSDTQYF. For the CDR3, the DNA is TGTGCCTGGAGAGGGACCCTTTGGGGACAGGGGGGATCAGATACGCAGTATTTT.